This T cell receptor beta chain was identified in a study of blood T cell repertoires in COVID-19 (dated by TCRdb to about 2020). Background for the entire study: The collaborator samples originated in the United States, Italy and Spain and spanned the acute and convalescent phases of COVID-19. The prospective study material was composed of cDNA or gDNA derived from T cells, B-cell-depleted T cells, or PBMCs. Deeply sampled blood TCRbeta repertoires from subjects exposed to, actively infected with, or recovered from COVID-19 were included in the dataset. A freely available public database, intended as a resource for researchers studying the immune response to SARS-CoV-2, is where the repertoires were released. The samples were drawn from the first 160 participants of the ongoing ImmuneRACE study and from 1,254 subjects provided by 6 global collaborators. A de-identified subject ID, COVID-19 status, age in years and sex were almost always included in the sample metadata. Where HLA class I and class II types were available, the types were taken from metadata supplied by the sample provider, not from assay-based typing.

Each collaborating institution followed its own protocols to collect whole blood in K2EDTA tubes. For TCRbeta analysis, collaborators shipped samples in one of three forms: frozen whole blood, isolated PBMCs, or DNA extracted from either of those sample types. TCRbeta CDR3 regions were amplified from genomic DNA using the immunoSEQ Assay, a bias-controlled multiplex PCR. The source study handled its data this way. The number of nucleated cells in each sample was estimated from the amplification of reference gene primers within the assay. To quantify the absolute abundance of each unique TCRbeta CDR3 rearrangement, sequence reads were collapsed and filtered. Productive Simpson clonality was computed per sample as the square root of Simpson's diversity index over productive rearrangements. Drawn from immuneACCESS, this table holds only the in-frame rearrangements with V and J called that TCRdb kept. Clones are partly lost; checked studies trace under half to an unresolved V gene and leave the rest unexplained. D and trimming come from the DNA, and the V and J calls and clone size come from that table. The sample table records fewer than 250,000 clones; 88% of these occur just once. 1.5% to 2% of the sample lies in the top ten.

Regarding this clone: Its cognate antigen has yet to be identified. No base quality information exists; no much larger clone differs at one position.

Beyond this particular receptor, the publication reports: The quantity of clinical and demographic metadata differed by source and by participant and was supplied without curation.

Sequencing input: peripheral blood. This TCR was recovered from a man between 65 and 85 years old with acute or convalescent COVID-19.

In nucleotide form, the sequence is TGTGCCAGCAACCTTCGGGAGTCCGGAGGTGAAAAACTGTTTTTT. Its protein reads: CASNLRESGGEKLFF. The sequence joins TRBV28 to TRBJ1-4; the D gene cannot be named for sure. The junction carries 19 bases between V and J, which are trimmed by 7 bases and 7 bases respectively. Sequences MDHEN (CDR1) and SYDVKM (CDR2) are obtained from the germline V gene. Reading from cysteine to phenylalanine, the CDR3 counts 15 amino acids. Only the CDR3 region is kept as DNA, spanning 45 bases read in frame from base 1.